The 16 T cell receptor beta chains reported below all come from one sample, sequenced in a study of T cell responses to AZD1222 COVID-19 vaccine. TCRdb's table, derived via immunoSEQ multiplex PCR, lists solely in-frame clones and lacks some. Of 150,000 to 200,000 clones in the sample, approximately 94% are singletons; the top ten hold less than 4%. The material sequenced was peripheral blood, taken 28 days after the second dose of the MenACWY control vaccine. The receptors were sampled from an adult who received the MenACWY meningococcal vaccine as a control.

V gene TRBV5-5 combines with J gene TRBJ1-5; D is perhaps TRBD1 (6 bases). Germline values: CDR1 SGHKS, CDR2 YYEKEE (reference sequence). The V end was cut by 4 bases, the J end by 0 bases, with 11 bases between. This CDR3 comprises 15 residues. The CDR3 loop is CASSQTGISNQPQHF. The CDR3 DNA reads as TGTGCCAGCAGCCAAACAGGGATTAGCAATCAGCCCCAGCATTTT. Full variable domain (remainder filled in from reference TRBV5-5 and TRBJ1-5): DAGVTQSPTHLIKTRGQQVTLRCSPISGHKSVSWYQQVLGQGPQFIFQYYEKEERGRGNFPDRFSARQFPNYSSELNVNALLLGDSALYLCASSQTGISNQPQHFGDGTRLSIL.

The chain carries TRBV7-2 and TRBJ2-7; either TRBD1 or TRBD2 may supply D (5 bases each). This CDR3 region has 14 residues. V was shortened by 5 bases and J by 3 bases, with 14 bases between the two germline ends. Germline CDR1 and CDR2: SGHTA and FQGNSA. The CDR3 nucleotides are TGTGCCAGCAGCCCCGGGGCGAGTCACTACGAGCAGTACTTC. This gives the protein CASSPGASHYEQYF.

The chain employs TRBV4-2 and TRBJ2-1, with D perhaps TRBD2 (6 bases). Germline V gene sequence: CDR1 LGHNA, CDR2 YNFKEQ. The CDR3 totals 18 residues. V shed 0 bases and J shed 8 bases, with 23 bases lying between them. In DNA form, the CDR3 reads TGTGCCAGCAGCCAAGACAAGATCAGCTGGGTAGGAGGGCATGAGCAGTTCTTC. Translation: CASSQDKISWVGGHEQFF.

This clone was found once. V and J are TRBV11-3 and TRBJ2-7, with 7 bases identical to TRBD1. Germline CDR1 and CDR2: SGHNT and YENEEA. This CDR3 has 14 residues. V lost 5 bases, J lost 5 bases, and 9 bases stayed unmatched. CDR3 coding DNA: TGTGCCAGCAGCCCACCAACAGGGGTCCACGAGCAGTACTTC. This translates into CASSPPTGVHEQYF. Variable domain in full (rest from reference TRBV11-3 and TRBJ2-7): EAGVVQSPRYKIIEKKQPVAFWCNPISGHNTLYWYLQNLGQGPELLIRYENEEAVDDSQLPKDRFSAERLKGVDSTLKIQPAELGDSAVYLCASSPPTGVHEQYFGPGTRLTVT.

The chain employs TRBV6-5 and TRBJ1-2, with D possibly being TRBD1 (5 bases). Germline loops: CDR1 MNHEY, CDR2 SVGAGI. This CDR3 has 14 residues. With 8 bases removed from V and 7 bases from J, the gap between germline ends came to 20 bases. Here the CDR3 reads CASVARDLASGYTF. CDR3 nucleotide sequence: TGTGCCAGCGTAGCCCGGGACCTCGCTAGTGGCTACACCTTC.

J is TRBJ1-1 and V is TRBV18; D call uncertain. Germline V gene data show CDR1 as KGHSH and CDR2 as LQKENI. Deletions cut 1 base from V and 5 bases from J, with 11 bases between. The CDR3 is 14 residues long. CDR3 DNA sequence: TGTGCCAGCTCACCACGCGGAGCAGAAACTGAAGCTTTCTTT. It is translated as CASSPRGAETEAFF.

This chain uses TRBV7-9 with TRBJ2-1, with TRBD2 identical over 12 bases. J was trimmed by 5 bases and V by 1 base; bases with no gene match: 12. There are 19 residues in the CDR3. Germline CDR1 reads SEHNR; CDR2 reads FQNEAQ (reference sequence). The CDR3 reads CASSLVRLAGGHLDNEQFF. The CDR3 nucleotides are TGTGCCAGCAGCTTAGTGAGGCTAGCGGGAGGGCATTTGGACAATGAGCAGTTCTTC.

CDR3 in amino acids: CASSLERGSALGGNTIYF. CDR3 sequence (DNA): TGTGCCAGCAGCTTAGAGCGGGGGTCCGCTTTGGGGGGAAACACCATATATTTT. The chain is built from TRBV7-2 and TRBJ1-3; a possible D gene is TRBD1 (5 bases). Per germline, CDR1 SGHTA and CDR2 FQGNSA. The CDR3 consists of 18 residues. Trimming took 1 base from V and 4 from J, leaving 20 bases between them.

The V call is TRBV11-2, the J call TRBJ1-1; D gene uncertain. The CDR3 runs 17 residues. V lost 7 bases and J 0 bases, leaving 21 bases between the germline ends. Germline V CDR1 and CDR2: SGHAT, FQNNGV. The CDR3, as DNA: TGTGCCAGCATCTCCTCCGGGCGGTTCGCCATGAACACTGAAGCTTTCTTT. This codes for CASISSGRFAMNTEAFF.

V usage is TRBV24-1 and J usage is TRBJ2-5; the D gene is possibly TRBD2 (5 bases). Between the trimmed V and J ends, which lost 4 bases and 5 bases, there was a span of 19 bases. This CDR3 has 16 amino acids. The germline V gene encodes CDR1 KGHDR and CDR2 SFDVKD. The CDR3 DNA is TGTGCCACCAGTGACGGGGTCAATGGGGTCGGTGAGACCCAGTACTTC. The encoded protein is CATSDGVNGVGETQYF.

The chain has TRBV24-1 and TRBJ2-1, with TRBD2 matching over 7 bases. The V gene end was trimmed by 0 bases and the J gene end by 3 bases; junction bases not matched to a gene: 4. CDR3 length: 16 residues. Germline V gene lookup returns CDR1 KGHDR and CDR2 SFDVKD. The chain's CDR3 is CATSDLSAGDYNEQFF. In nucleotides, the CDR3 is TGTGCCACCAGTGATTTGAGTGCGGGGGACTACAATGAGCAGTTCTTC.

The chain recombines TRBV27 with TRBJ2-2, with a possible D match to TRBD1 (5 bases). Trimming removed 8 bases at V and 1 base at J, with 17 bases between. The germline V gene encodes CDR1 MNHEY and CDR2 SMNVEV (reference sequence). CDR3 length: 16 amino acids. The CDR3 bases are TGTGCCAGCGGGTTGGGCCCAGGACAGAACACCGGGGAGCTGTTTTTT. Its translation is CASGLGPGQNTGELFF.

The rearrangement joins TRBV2 to TRBJ2-1, with D tentatively TRBD1 or TRBD2 (5 bases each). The CDR3 spans 15 residues. V was trimmed by 6 bases and J by 1 base, leaving 13 bases between them. CDR1 is SNHLY, CDR2 FYNNEI, per germline. CDR3 bases: TGTGCCAGCAGATACGGGACCTCGTCCTACAATGAGCAGTTCTTC. It codes for CASRYGTSSYNEQFF.

The chain employs TRBV18 and TRBJ2-7, with 14 bases matching TRBD2. The germline V gene has CDR1 KGHSH and CDR2 LQKENI. V dropped 2 bases and J dropped 7; count of bases not matched to a gene: 7. This CDR3 spans 16 amino acids. Here the CDR3 DNA reads TGTGCCAGCTCACCAAGGGGACTAGCGGGAGAGGGTGAGCAGTACTTC. Protein: CASSPRGLAGEGEQYF.

The chain carries TRBV6-6 and TRBJ1-2; possible D gene TRBD1, 6 bases. V gave up 0 bases and J gave up 7 bases, with 15 bases separating them. Germline assignment: CDR1 MNHNY and CDR2 SVGAGI (reference sequence). This CDR3 spans 15 amino acids. As DNA, the CDR3 is TGTGCCAGCAGTTACTCGGATGGGGACACCCGTGGCTACACCTTC. It codes for CASSYSDGDTRGYTF.

The chain combines TRBV27 with TRBJ1-6; 8 bases align to TRBD1. The germline V gene has CDR1 MNHEY and CDR2 SMNVEV (reference sequence). With 5 bases clipped from V and 11 bases from J, the junction kept 8 bases outside the gene matches. This CDR3 contains 14 residues. CDR3 DNA: TGTGCCAGCAGTGCCGGGACAGGCAGGACACCCCTCCACTTT. It codes for CASSAGTGRTPLHF.